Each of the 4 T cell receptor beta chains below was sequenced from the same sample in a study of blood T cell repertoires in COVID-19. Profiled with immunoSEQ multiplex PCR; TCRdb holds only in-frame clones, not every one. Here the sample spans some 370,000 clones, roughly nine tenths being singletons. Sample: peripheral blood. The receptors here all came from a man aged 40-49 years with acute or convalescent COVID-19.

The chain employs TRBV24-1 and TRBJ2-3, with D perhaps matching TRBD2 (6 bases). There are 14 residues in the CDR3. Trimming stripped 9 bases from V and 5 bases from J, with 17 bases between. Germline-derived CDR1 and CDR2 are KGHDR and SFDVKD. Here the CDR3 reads CATAAGGPVDTQYF. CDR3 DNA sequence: TGTGCCACCGCAGCGGGCGGCCCGGTAGATACGCAGTATTTT.

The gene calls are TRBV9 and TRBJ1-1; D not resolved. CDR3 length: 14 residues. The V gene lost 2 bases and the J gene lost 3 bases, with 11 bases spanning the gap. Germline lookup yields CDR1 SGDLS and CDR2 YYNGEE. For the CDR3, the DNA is TGTGCCAGCAGCGTTTCAGGTTGGGACACTGAAGCTTTCTTT. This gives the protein CASSVSGWDTEAFF.

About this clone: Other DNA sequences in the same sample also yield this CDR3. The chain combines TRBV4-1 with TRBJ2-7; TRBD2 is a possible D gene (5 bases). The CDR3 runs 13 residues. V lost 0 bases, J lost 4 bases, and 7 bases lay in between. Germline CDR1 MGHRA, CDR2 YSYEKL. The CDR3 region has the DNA TGCGCCAGCAGCCAAGATCGCGGGTACGAGCAGTACTTC. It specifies CASSQDRGYEQYF.

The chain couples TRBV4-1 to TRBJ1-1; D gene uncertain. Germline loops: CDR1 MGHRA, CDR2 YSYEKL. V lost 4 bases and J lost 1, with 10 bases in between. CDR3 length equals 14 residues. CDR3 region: CASSPYPGNTEAFF. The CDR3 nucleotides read TGCGCCAGCAGCCCCTACCCGGGGAACACTGAAGCTTTCTTT.